This T cell receptor beta chain was found in a study of CD8+ T cells in alopecia areata. Study background: Tofacitinib was taken orally by treated patients, and the dose was 5 to 10 mg twice daily.

The ends lost 4 bases at V and 7 bases at J; junction bases unmatched: 8. The CDR3 consists of 15 residues. The germline CDR1 and CDR2 sequences are SEHNR and FQNEAQ (reference sequence). This clone has just a few counts. The antigen remains unidentified. cDNA reverse transcribed from extracted RNA served as the sequencing template. Data came from immunoSEQ multiplex PCR; TCRdb stores just in-frame clones and leaves some out. The table shows about 150,000 clones, with nearly 55% occurring only once. Sample treatment: oral pan-JAK inhibitor, 5-10 mg twice daily. Study findings and constraints: In scalp and blood during tofacitinib, many expanded lesional clones persisted. Scalp sequencing also captures normal skin's resident alphabeta T cells.

The source material was CD8+ T cells sorted from blood, sampled at week 4, from a patient treated with tofacitinib. The sequence was collected from a human donor with alopecia areata. The chain carries TRBV7-9 and TRBJ2-1; TRBD2 matches 9 bases. This CDR3 reads CASSSRGGKRNEQFF. CDR3 in DNA: TGTGCCAGCAGCTCGCGGGGGGGAAAACGGAATGAGCAGTTCTTC.